What follows are 4 T cell receptor beta chains derived from one specimen sequenced in a study of blood T cell repertoires in COVID-19 (dated by TCRdb to the early 2020s). Libraries were prepared through the immunoSEQ multiplex PCR assay. TCRdb stores this immuneACCESS table with in-frame sequences only. Part of the clones is absent; in the studies checked, under half of the shortfall reflects unresolved V genes, and no reason is known for the rest. The sample yields under 200,000 clones; 70% to 90% were counted once. The ten largest clonotypes hold about 0.6% of the sample. The sample was peripheral blood. The origin of the receptors is a man in his sixties with COVID-19, enrolled during active disease.

In its sample, this clone was seen a few times. The V and J genes are TRBV18 and TRBJ2-2; 7 bases line up with TRBD2. The CDR3 contains 15 residues. Germline V gene data show CDR1 as KGHSH and CDR2 as LQKENI. Unmatched junction bases numbered 7, after V lost 7 bases and J lost 2 bases. Written as DNA, the CDR3 is TGTGCCAGCTACCAGGCGGGAGTCAACACCGGGGAGCTGTTTTTT. This translates into CASYQAGVNTGELFF.

The chain links TRBV11-2 to TRBJ1-2; 9 bases fit TRBD1. This CDR3 spans 14 amino acids. From germline, CDR1 is SGHAT and CDR2 FQNNGV. J lost 8 bases, V lost 5 bases, and 9 bases had no gene match. In nucleotides, the CDR3 is TGTGCCAGCAGCAACAGGGGGCAATCTTTGGGCTACACCTTC. Translated, it gives CASSNRGQSLGYTF.

This chain joins TRBV6-5 and TRBJ1-3; 7 nucleotides align to TRBD1. V was pared by 5 bases and J by 4 bases, with 2 bases of the junction left unmatched. Per germline, CDR1 MNHEY and CDR2 SVGAGI. This CDR3 has 13 residues. The CDR3 DNA sequence: TGTGCCAGCAGTACAGGGGCCGGAAACACCATATATTTT. As protein: CASSTGAGNTIYF.

The chain carries TRBV19 and TRBJ1-6, with D tentatively TRBD1 (5 bases). Germline CDR1 is LNHDA and CDR2 is SQIVND (reference sequence). The V end lost 3 bases, the J end lost 0 bases, and 9 bases lay between the germline ends. The CDR3 covers 16 residues. The CDR3: CASSIADSSYNSPLHF. Here the CDR3 DNA reads TGTGCCAGTAGTATCGCAGACAGCTCCTATAATTCACCCCTCCACTTT.